This T cell receptor (beta chain) was captured in a study of T cell changes during pregnancy in multiple sclerosis. V trimming: 5 bases; J trimming: 2 bases; junction bases outside the gene matches: 12. Per the germline V gene, CDR1 is SGHTA and CDR2 is FQGNSA. This CDR3 contains 17 residues. The method was immunoSEQ multiplex PCR; TCRdb's version includes in-frame clones alone and lacks a portion of them. This sample carries around 70,000 clones, around 90% of them seen once, and the ten largest clones take roughly 0.85%. The starting material was peripheral blood, obtained in the second trimester of pregnancy. The receptor comes from a female donor with multiple sclerosis, enrolled in a pregnancy study. The genes are TRBV7-2 and TRBJ2-3, with TRBD2 matching over 8 bases. CDR3 in amino acids: CASSRLGSGEFTDTQYF. The CDR3 DNA sequence: TGTGCCAGCAGCCGCTTGGGTAGCGGGGAGTTCACAGATACGCAGTATTTT.